The rows below give T cell receptor beta chains drawn from one sample of a study of cytomegalovirus exposure and HLA in healthy donors. The protocol was immunoSEQ multiplex PCR, while the TCRdb copy is restricted to in-frame clones and leaves out a portion. The profile shows about 190,000 clones, about four fifths of them singletons. The sequencing input was PBMCs. These receptors originate from a woman aged 45 to 65 in good health and CMV-seropositive. CDR3s include the opening cysteine and the closing phenylalanine or tryptophan. D genes are given only for firm matches. Some rows have no size entry. The others give once, few or many, or a class for an expanded clone.

clone_size: few; d_call: TRBD1; j_call: TRBJ2-7; v_call: TRBV6-6; cdr3_aa: CASSRDSTYEQYF; cdr3_nt: TGTGCCAGCAGCCGGGACAGCACCTACGAGCAGTACTTC
clone_size: -; d_call: TRBD1; j_call: TRBJ1-2; v_call: TRBV5-1; cdr3_aa: CASSRDSSNYGYTF; cdr3_nt: TGCGCCAGCAGCAGGGACAGTTCTAACTATGGCTACACCTTC
clone_size: -; d_call: -; j_call: TRBJ2-2; v_call: TRBV6-5; cdr3_aa: CASSEKRTGELFF; cdr3_nt: TGTGCCAGCAGTGAAAAGAGGACCGGGGAGCTGTTTTTT
clone_size: once; d_call: TRBD1; j_call: TRBJ1-2; v_call: TRBV23-1; cdr3_aa: CASSQFRDRGVLFNYGYTF; cdr3_nt: TGCGCCAGCAGTCAATTTAGGGACAGGGGCGTCCTTTTTAACTATGGCTACACCTTC
clone_size: few; d_call: -; j_call: TRBJ2-7; v_call: TRBV19; cdr3_aa: CASSRLASYEQYF; cdr3_nt: TGTGCCAGTAGTCGGCTAGCTTCCTACGAGCAGTACTTC
clone_size: once; d_call: -; j_call: TRBJ2-5; v_call: TRBV5-4; cdr3_aa: CASSPTGIQQETQYF; cdr3_nt: TGTGCCAGCAGCCCTACCGGGATCCAACAAGAGACCCAGTACTTC
clone_size: once; d_call: -; j_call: TRBJ1-4; v_call: TRBV7-9; cdr3_aa: CASSLGSLRDEKLFF; cdr3_nt: TGTGCCAGCAGCTTAGGTTCCCTACGGGATGAAAAACTGTTTTTT
clone_size: -; d_call: -; j_call: TRBJ2-2; v_call: TRBV21-1; cdr3_aa: CASTPRLENTGELFF; cdr3_nt: TGTGCCAGCACCCCTCGACTAGAGAACACCGGGGAGCTGTTTTTT
clone_size: -; d_call: -; j_call: TRBJ1-5; v_call: TRBV15; cdr3_aa: CATSRDWTVNQPQHF; cdr3_nt: TGTGCCACCAGCAGAGATTGGACAGTCAATCAGCCCCAGCATTTT
clone_size: -; d_call: -; j_call: TRBJ2-7; v_call: TRBV6-6; cdr3_aa: CASSYSLANEQYF; cdr3_nt: TGTGCCAGCAGTTACTCACTAGCCAACGAGCAGTACTTC
clone_size: -; d_call: -; j_call: TRBJ1-2; v_call: TRBV6-5; cdr3_aa: CASSYTGVDYGYTF; cdr3_nt: TGTGCCAGCAGTTATACGGGAGTCGACTATGGCTACACCTTC
clone_size: -; d_call: -; j_call: TRBJ1-2; v_call: TRBV5-1; cdr3_aa: CASSSPGEGYGYTF; cdr3_nt: TGCGCCAGCAGCTCCCCAGGGGAGGGCTATGGCTACACCTTC
clone_size: -; d_call: -; j_call: TRBJ2-3; v_call: TRBV12-1; cdr3_aa: CASSHPLAGGPTDTQYF; cdr3_nt: TGTGCCAGCAGTCACCCCCTCGCGGGGGGACCTACAGATACGCAGTATTTT
clone_size: -; d_call: TRBD2; j_call: TRBJ2-3; v_call: TRBV7-9; cdr3_aa: CASSSGTTSTDTQYF; cdr3_nt: TGTGCCAGCAGCTCCGGGACTACAAGCACAGATACGCAGTATTTT
clone_size: -; d_call: TRBD1; j_call: TRBJ2-2; v_call: TRBV28; cdr3_aa: CASSPAGQGHTGELFF; cdr3_nt: TGTGCCAGCAGTCCTGCTGGACAGGGACACACCGGGGAGCTGTTTTTT
clone_size: -; d_call: -; j_call: TRBJ1-1; v_call: TRBV6-5; cdr3_aa: CASRPYSISEAFF; cdr3_nt: TGTGCCAGCAGACCCTACAGCATCTCTGAAGCTTTCTTT
clone_size: -; d_call: -; j_call: TRBJ1-6; v_call: TRBV5-1; cdr3_aa: CASSLGEPNSPLHF; cdr3_nt: TGCGCCAGCAGCTTGGGGGAGCCTAATTCACCCCTCCACTTT
clone_size: -; d_call: TRBD1; j_call: TRBJ2-7; v_call: TRBV5-4; cdr3_aa: CASSYGTGTHEQYF; cdr3_nt: TGTGCCAGCAGCTATGGGACAGGGACCCACGAGCAGTACTTC
clone_size: -; d_call: TRBD1; j_call: TRBJ2-7; v_call: TRBV5-1; cdr3_aa: CASSWGDRAYEQYF; cdr3_nt: TGCGCCAGCAGCTGGGGGGACAGGGCCTACGAGCAGTACTTC
clone_size: -; d_call: -; j_call: TRBJ2-1; v_call: TRBV30; cdr3_aa: CAWDYGEAQFF; cdr3_nt: TGTGCCTGGGATTATGGGGAGGCCCAGTTCTTC
clone_size: -; d_call: -; j_call: TRBJ1-2; v_call: TRBV6-6; cdr3_aa: CASSYEAAYGYTF; cdr3_nt: TGTGCCAGCAGTTACGAGGCAGCCTATGGCTACACCTTC
clone_size: once; d_call: -; j_call: TRBJ2-7; v_call: TRBV25-1; cdr3_aa: CASSEAGRYEQYF; cdr3_nt: TGTGCCAGCAGTGAGGCAGGGCGCTACGAGCAGTACTTC
clone_size: -; d_call: TRBD1; j_call: TRBJ1-2; v_call: TRBV5-1; cdr3_aa: CASSFGRGVGYTF; cdr3_nt: TGCGCCAGCAGCTTCGGCAGGGGGGTAGGCTACACCTTC
clone_size: -; d_call: -; j_call: TRBJ1-2; v_call: TRBV11-2; cdr3_aa: CASSPGHGSGYTF; cdr3_nt: TGTGCCAGCAGCCCGGGACATGGTTCCGGCTACACCTTC
clone_size: few; d_call: -; j_call: TRBJ2-5; v_call: TRBV15; cdr3_aa: CATSRLEARGLETQYF; cdr3_nt: TGTGCCACCAGCAGGCTGGAGGCCAGGGGTTTGGAGACCCAGTACTTC
clone_size: -; d_call: -; j_call: TRBJ2-1; v_call: TRBV21-1; cdr3_aa: CASSPRVSYNEQFF; cdr3_nt: TGTGCCAGCAGCCCACGGGTCTCCTACAATGAGCAGTTCTTC
clone_size: -; d_call: -; j_call: TRBJ1-5; v_call: TRBV30; cdr3_aa: CAWSDFSGNQPQHF; cdr3_nt: TGTGCCTGGAGTGATTTTAGTGGCAATCAGCCCCAGCATTTT
clone_size: few; d_call: -; j_call: TRBJ2-3; v_call: TRBV5-6; cdr3_aa: CASSLSGTDTQYF; cdr3_nt: TGTGCCAGCAGCTTGTCGGGAACAGATACGCAGTATTTT
clone_size: -; d_call: -; j_call: TRBJ2-3; v_call: TRBV5-8; cdr3_aa: CASSLSRGPSTDTQYF; cdr3_nt: TGTGCCAGCAGCTTGTCGCGGGGCCCGAGCACAGATACGCAGTATTTT
clone_size: -; d_call: -; j_call: TRBJ2-7; v_call: TRBV15; cdr3_aa: CATSPTGSYEQYF; cdr3_nt: TGTGCCACCAGTCCGACAGGATCCTACGAGCAGTACTTC
clone_size: -; d_call: -; j_call: TRBJ2-5; v_call: TRBV18; cdr3_aa: CASSPGLQETQYF; cdr3_nt: TGTGCCAGCTCACCGGGCCTACAAGAGACCCAGTACTTC
clone_size: few; d_call: TRBD2; j_call: TRBJ2-4; v_call: TRBV5-4; cdr3_aa: CASSLRSGGTLAKNIQYF; cdr3_nt: TGTGCCAGCAGCCTAAGGAGCGGGGGGACTCTAGCCAAAAACATTCAGTACTTC
clone_size: -; d_call: -; j_call: TRBJ1-1; v_call: TRBV9; cdr3_aa: CASSNQRGTTFF; cdr3_nt: TGTGCCAGCAGCAACCAGAGGGGGACAACTTTCTTT
clone_size: -; d_call: TRBD2; j_call: TRBJ2-3; v_call: TRBV9; cdr3_aa: CASSGAGGPGQYF; cdr3_nt: TGTGCCAGCAGCGGTGCGGGGGGGCCGGGACAGTATTTT
clone_size: -; d_call: TRBD1; j_call: TRBJ2-4; v_call: TRBV7-9; cdr3_aa: CASSQGQGNIQYF; cdr3_nt: TGTGCCAGCAGCCAGGGACAGGGGAACATTCAGTACTTC
clone_size: -; d_call: -; j_call: TRBJ2-1; v_call: TRBV12-5; cdr3_aa: CASGHTPGGDSYNEQFF; cdr3_nt: TGTGCTAGTGGCCACACCCCCGGCGGGGACTCCTACAATGAGCAGTTCTTC
clone_size: -; d_call: TRBD2; j_call: TRBJ2-7; v_call: TRBV6-1; cdr3_aa: CASRTSGGFEQYF; cdr3_nt: TGTGCCAGCAGGACTAGCGGGGGATTCGAGCAGTACTTC
clone_size: -; d_call: TRBD2; j_call: TRBJ2-2; v_call: TRBV19; cdr3_aa: CASSFMSGGAGELFF; cdr3_nt: TGTGCCAGTAGTTTTATGAGCGGGGGGGCCGGGGAGCTGTTTTTT
clone_size: once; d_call: -; j_call: TRBJ2-1; v_call: TRBV19; cdr3_aa: CASSIDGQVTYNEQFF; cdr3_nt: TGTGCCAGTAGTATAGATGGGCAGGTAACCTACAATGAGCAGTTCTTC
clone_size: once; d_call: -; j_call: TRBJ2-1; v_call: TRBV7-3; cdr3_aa: CASSLTGTLTSERYNEQFF; cdr3_nt: TGTGCCAGCAGCTTAACGGGCACTTTGACTAGTGAGCGGTACAATGAGCAGTTCTTC
clone_size: -; d_call: -; j_call: TRBJ1-1; v_call: TRBV29-1; cdr3_aa: CSVAGGAVGTEAFF; cdr3_nt: TGCAGCGTCGCCGGGGGGGCAGTCGGCACTGAAGCTTTCTTT
clone_size: -; d_call: -; j_call: TRBJ2-3; v_call: TRBV19; cdr3_aa: CASSQGTDTQYF; cdr3_nt: TGTGCCAGTAGTCAGGGAACAGATACGCAGTATTTT
clone_size: -; d_call: -; j_call: TRBJ2-3; v_call: TRBV5-8; cdr3_aa: CASSMQGDTQYF; cdr3_nt: TGTGCCAGCAGCATGCAGGGGGATACGCAGTATTTT
clone_size: -; d_call: -; j_call: TRBJ2-7; v_call: TRBV29-1; cdr3_aa: CSVRGTEQYF; cdr3_nt: TGCAGCGTACGCGGTACCGAGCAGTACTTC
clone_size: -; d_call: -; j_call: TRBJ2-7; v_call: TRBV5-7; cdr3_aa: CASSFRQAESYEQYF; cdr3_nt: TGTGCCAGCAGTTTCAGACAGGCTGAGTCCTACGAGCAGTACTTC
clone_size: few; d_call: TRBD1; j_call: TRBJ1-6; v_call: TRBV19; cdr3_aa: CASRKTGNNSPLHF; cdr3_nt: TGTGCCAGCAGAAAGACAGGGAACAATTCACCCCTCCACTTT
clone_size: -; d_call: TRBD1; j_call: TRBJ1-3; v_call: TRBV7-6; cdr3_aa: CASSLAVGQPKLGNTIYF; cdr3_nt: TGTGCCAGCAGCTTAGCGGTGGGACAGCCAAAATTGGGAAACACCATATATTTT
clone_size: -; d_call: TRBD1; j_call: TRBJ2-7; v_call: TRBV6-1; cdr3_aa: CASSEPRQGSYEQYF; cdr3_nt: TGTGCCAGCAGTGAACCTAGACAGGGGTCCTACGAGCAGTACTTC
clone_size: -; d_call: TRBD2; j_call: TRBJ2-7; v_call: TRBV6-6; cdr3_aa: CASSLGLDSYEQYF; cdr3_nt: TGTGCCAGCAGTCTGGGACTAGATTCCTACGAGCAGTACTTC
clone_size: -; d_call: TRBD1; j_call: TRBJ1-4; v_call: TRBV6-5; cdr3_aa: CASSPAGTGWRGLFF; cdr3_nt: TGTGCCAGCAGTCCCGCCGGGACAGGGTGGAGGGGACTGTTTTTT
clone_size: -; d_call: -; j_call: TRBJ2-7; v_call: TRBV5-1; cdr3_aa: CASSLDPGYEQYF; cdr3_nt: TGCGCCAGCAGCTTGGACCCGGGCTACGAGCAGTACTTC
clone_size: once; d_call: TRBD1; j_call: TRBJ1-5; v_call: TRBV6-6; cdr3_aa: CATYQGGNQPQHF; cdr3_nt: TGTGCCACCTACCAGGGGGGAAATCAGCCCCAGCATTTT
clone_size: -; d_call: TRBD1; j_call: TRBJ2-1; v_call: TRBV27; cdr3_aa: CASRPRDRALNEQFF; cdr3_nt: TGTGCCAGCAGACCAAGGGACAGGGCTTTAAATGAGCAGTTCTTC
clone_size: -; d_call: -; j_call: TRBJ1-5; v_call: TRBV9; cdr3_aa: CASSWTELSNQPQHF; cdr3_nt: TGTGCCAGCAGCTGGACAGAGCTTAGCAATCAGCCCCAGCATTTT
clone_size: -; d_call: TRBD2; j_call: TRBJ2-7; v_call: TRBV11-2; cdr3_aa: CASSFDLAGGHYEQYF; cdr3_nt: TGTGCCAGCAGCTTTGATCTGGCGGGGGGGCATTACGAGCAGTACTTC
clone_size: -; d_call: TRBD1; j_call: TRBJ1-2; v_call: TRBV5-4; cdr3_aa: CASSSGTGGGYGYTF; cdr3_nt: TGTGCCAGCAGCTCCGGGACAGGGGGCGGCTATGGCTACACCTTC
clone_size: -; d_call: -; j_call: TRBJ1-2; v_call: TRBV6-5; cdr3_aa: CASRLDMNYGYTF; cdr3_nt: TGTGCCAGCAGGCTGGACATGAACTATGGCTACACCTTC
clone_size: -; d_call: -; j_call: TRBJ1-4; v_call: TRBV9; cdr3_aa: CASSVEGRSNEKLFF; cdr3_nt: TGTGCCAGCAGCGTGGAGGGTCGCTCGAATGAAAAACTGTTTTTT
clone_size: -; d_call: -; j_call: TRBJ1-6; v_call: TRBV21-1; cdr3_aa: CARTTGDNSPLHF; cdr3_nt: TGTGCCAGAACGACAGGGGATAATTCACCCCTCCACTTT
clone_size: -; d_call: TRBD1; j_call: TRBJ1-2; v_call: TRBV6-6; cdr3_aa: CASSHPGQGEGYGYTF; cdr3_nt: TGTGCCAGCAGCCATCCGGGACAGGGAGAAGGGTATGGCTACACCTTC